These T cell receptor beta chains were read from a single sample in a study of blood T cells in healthy people across ages. TCRdb reprocessed the 5' RACE reads via MiXCR and lists one record per CDR3 protein. The sample includes around 750,000 distinct CDR3 sequences, about 55% seen only once; the top ten take approximately 40%. The sample consisted of blood. The receptors shown here come from a man aged 80 or over in good health. Each CDR3 is given with its conserved first and last residue. Fields, in order: D gene, J gene, V gene, clone size, CDR3 DNA, CDR3 protein. A D gene is named only where the DNA matches it firmly. Not all rows give a size; the values are once, few, many and, for expanded clones, a class.

TRBD2 | TRBJ2-1 | TRBV7-9 | many | TGTGCCAGCAGCTTTCGTCTAGCGGGATACAATGAGCAGTTCTTC | CASSFRLAGYNEQFF
NA | TRBJ1-1 | TRBV27 | NA | TGTGCCAGCAGTGCTAAGTTGAACACTGAAGCTTTCTTT | CASSAKLNTEAFF
NA | TRBJ2-6 | TRBV28 | NA | TGTGCCAGCAGTTTAAGACTGGGGGTTTCTGGGGCCAACGTCCTGACTTTC | CASSLRLGVSGANVLTF
TRBD2 | TRBJ2-1 | TRBV20-1 | NA | TGCAGTGCTATCGGACTAGCTGATAGCTCCTACAATGAGCAGTTCTTC | CSAIGLADSSYNEQFF
TRBD2 | TRBJ2-1 | TRBV12-3/TRBV12-4 | many | TGTGCCAGCAGTCTAGCGGGAGAGGTTGAGCAGTTCTTC | CASSLAGEVEQFF
NA | TRBJ1-1 | TRBV3-1 | NA | TGTGCCAGCAGCCAAGATTTGGCGGTAGGGGAAGCTTTCTTT | CASSQDLAVGEAFF
NA | TRBJ2-5 | TRBV25-1 | many | TGTGCCAGCAGTGATTCACTCCAAGAGACCCAGTACTTC | CASSDSLQETQYF
NA | TRBJ2-4 | TRBV2 | NA | TGTGCCAGCAGTGCCCGGAGTGGGGCCAAAAACATTCAGTACTTC | CASSARSGAKNIQYF
NA | TRBJ2-3 | TRBV6-5 | NA | TGTGCCAGCAGTTACTCGAAGGGGGGAGGTCACAGAGACGCGTATTTT | CASSYSKGGGHRDAYF
TRBD1 | TRBJ2-6 | TRBV7-2 | NA | TGTGCCAGCAGCATGGGACAGGGGTTGGGGGCCAACGTCCTGACTTTC | CASSMGQGLGANVLTF
TRBD2 | TRBJ2-5 | TRBV20-1 | NA | TGCAGTGCTAGAGATCGACTAGCGCAAGAGACCCAGTACTTC | CSARDRLAQETQYF
TRBD1 | TRBJ2-1 | TRBV28 | few | TGTGCCAGCAGCTCAAACAGGGGGCACACCTACAATGAGCAGTTCTTC | CASSSNRGHTYNEQFF
TRBD2 | TRBJ2-1 | TRBV28 | NA | TGTGCCAGCAGTCGTAGCGGGAGTATCAATGAGCAGTTCTTC | CASSRSGSINEQFF
TRBD2 | TRBJ2-3 | TRBV7-2 | NA | TGTGCCAGCAGCCGTTTGAGGACTAGCGGGAGGGCCCGGCACAGATACGCGTATTTT | CASSRLRTSGRARHRYAYF
TRBD2 | TRBJ2-4 | TRBV25-1 | NA | TGTGCCAGCAGGCGGGGGGAAGGGAGTCCCGACGAAAACATTCAGTACTTC | CASRRGEGSPDENIQYF
TRBD2 | TRBJ2-3 | TRBV2 | once | TGTGCCAGCAGCGTACGACCTAGCGGGAGCACAGATACGCAGTATTTT | CASSVRPSGSTDTQYF